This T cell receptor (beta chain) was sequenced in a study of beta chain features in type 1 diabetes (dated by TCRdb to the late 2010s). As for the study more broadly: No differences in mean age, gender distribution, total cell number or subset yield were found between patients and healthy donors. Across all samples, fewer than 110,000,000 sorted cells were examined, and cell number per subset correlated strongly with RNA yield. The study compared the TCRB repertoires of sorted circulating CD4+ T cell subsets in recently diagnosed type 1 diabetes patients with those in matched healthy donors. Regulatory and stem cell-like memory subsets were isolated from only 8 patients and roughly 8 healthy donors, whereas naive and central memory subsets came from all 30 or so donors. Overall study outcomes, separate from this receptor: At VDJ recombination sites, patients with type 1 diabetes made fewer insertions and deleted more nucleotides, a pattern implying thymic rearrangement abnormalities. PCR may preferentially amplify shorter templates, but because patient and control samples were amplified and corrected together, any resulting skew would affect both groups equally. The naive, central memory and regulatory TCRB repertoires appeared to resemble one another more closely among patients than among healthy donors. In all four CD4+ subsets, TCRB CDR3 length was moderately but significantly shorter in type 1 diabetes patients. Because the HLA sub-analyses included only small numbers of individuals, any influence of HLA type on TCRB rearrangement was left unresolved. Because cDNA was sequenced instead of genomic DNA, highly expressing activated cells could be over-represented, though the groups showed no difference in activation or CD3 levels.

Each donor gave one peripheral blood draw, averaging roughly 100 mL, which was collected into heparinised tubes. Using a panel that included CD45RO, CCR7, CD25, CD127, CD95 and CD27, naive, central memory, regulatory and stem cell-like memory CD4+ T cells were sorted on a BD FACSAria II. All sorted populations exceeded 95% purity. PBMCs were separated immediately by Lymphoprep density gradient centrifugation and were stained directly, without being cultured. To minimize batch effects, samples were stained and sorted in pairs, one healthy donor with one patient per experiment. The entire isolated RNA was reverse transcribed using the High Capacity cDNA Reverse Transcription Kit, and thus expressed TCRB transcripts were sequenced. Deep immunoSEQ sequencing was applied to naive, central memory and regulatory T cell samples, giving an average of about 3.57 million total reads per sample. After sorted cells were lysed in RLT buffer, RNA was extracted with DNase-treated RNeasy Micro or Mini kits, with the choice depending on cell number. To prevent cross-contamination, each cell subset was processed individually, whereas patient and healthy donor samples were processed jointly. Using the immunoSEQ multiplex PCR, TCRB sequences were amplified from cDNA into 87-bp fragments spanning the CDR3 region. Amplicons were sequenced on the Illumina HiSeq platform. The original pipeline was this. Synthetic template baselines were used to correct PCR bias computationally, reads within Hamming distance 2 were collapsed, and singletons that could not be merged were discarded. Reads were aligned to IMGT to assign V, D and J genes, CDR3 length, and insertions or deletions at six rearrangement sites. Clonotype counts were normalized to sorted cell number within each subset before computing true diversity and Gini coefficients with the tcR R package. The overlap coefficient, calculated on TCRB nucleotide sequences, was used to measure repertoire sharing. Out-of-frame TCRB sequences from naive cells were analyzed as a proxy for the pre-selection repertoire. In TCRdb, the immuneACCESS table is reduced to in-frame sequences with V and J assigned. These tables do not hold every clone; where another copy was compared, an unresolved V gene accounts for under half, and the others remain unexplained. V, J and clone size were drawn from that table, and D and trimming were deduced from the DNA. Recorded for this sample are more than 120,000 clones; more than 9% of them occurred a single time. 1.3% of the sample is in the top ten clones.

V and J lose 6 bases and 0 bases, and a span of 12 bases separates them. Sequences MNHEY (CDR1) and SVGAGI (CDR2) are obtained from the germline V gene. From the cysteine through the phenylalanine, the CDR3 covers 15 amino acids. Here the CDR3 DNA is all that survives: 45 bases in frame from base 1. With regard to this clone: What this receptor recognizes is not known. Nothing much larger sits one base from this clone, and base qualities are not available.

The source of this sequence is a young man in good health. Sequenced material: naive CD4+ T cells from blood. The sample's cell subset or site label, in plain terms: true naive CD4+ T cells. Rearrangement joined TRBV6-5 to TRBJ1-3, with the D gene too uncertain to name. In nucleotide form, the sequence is TGTGCCAGCAGACGAGACCGGGACTCTGGAAACACCATATATTTT. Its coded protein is CASRRDRDSGNTIYF.